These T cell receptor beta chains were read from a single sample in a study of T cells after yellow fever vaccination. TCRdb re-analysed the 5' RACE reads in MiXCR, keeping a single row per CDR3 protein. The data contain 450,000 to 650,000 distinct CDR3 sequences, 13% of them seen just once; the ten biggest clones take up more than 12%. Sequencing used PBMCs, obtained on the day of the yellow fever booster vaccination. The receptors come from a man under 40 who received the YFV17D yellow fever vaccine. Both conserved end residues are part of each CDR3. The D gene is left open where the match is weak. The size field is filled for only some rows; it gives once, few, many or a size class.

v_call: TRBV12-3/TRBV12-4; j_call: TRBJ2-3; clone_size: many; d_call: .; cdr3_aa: CASTDGIVGTQYF; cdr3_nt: TGTGCCAGCACGGACGGGATAGTGGGTACGCAGTATTTT
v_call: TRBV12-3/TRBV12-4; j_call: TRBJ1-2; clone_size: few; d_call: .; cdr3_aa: CASRRAGLGGYTF; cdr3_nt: TGTGCCAGCCGCCGTGCGGGGCTCGGAGGCTACACCTTC
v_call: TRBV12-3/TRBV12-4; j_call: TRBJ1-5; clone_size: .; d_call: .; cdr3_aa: CASSLALAEANQPLHF; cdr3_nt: TGTGCCAGCAGTTTAGCGCTGGCAGAGGCTAATCAGCCCCTGCATTTT
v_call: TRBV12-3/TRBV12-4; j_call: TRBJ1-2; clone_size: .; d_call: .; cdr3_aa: CASSPTPGGYTF; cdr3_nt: TGTGCCAGCAGTCCGACCCCTGGTGGCTACACCTTC
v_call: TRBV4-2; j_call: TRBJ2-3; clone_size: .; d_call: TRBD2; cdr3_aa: CASSQDSSGITDTQYF; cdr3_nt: TGTGCCAGCAGCCAAGATTCTAGCGGGATAACAGATACGCAGTATTTT
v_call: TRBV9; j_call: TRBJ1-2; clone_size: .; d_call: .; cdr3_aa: CASSSLPGTSYYGYTF; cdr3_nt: TGTGCCAGCAGCTCTTTACCCGGGACAAGCTACTATGGCTACACCTTC
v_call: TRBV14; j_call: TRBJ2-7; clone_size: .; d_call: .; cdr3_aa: CASSTQGLYEQYF; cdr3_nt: TGTGCCAGCAGCACTCAGGGGTTGTACGAGCAGTACTTC
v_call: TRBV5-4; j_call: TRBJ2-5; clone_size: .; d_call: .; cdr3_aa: CASSQTGLYEETQYF; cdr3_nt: TGTGCCAGCAGCCAAACGGGACTTTACGAAGAGACCCAGTACTTC
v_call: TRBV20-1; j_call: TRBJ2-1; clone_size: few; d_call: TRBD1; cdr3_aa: CSAIGQGPNEQFF; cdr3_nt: TGCAGTGCTATCGGACAGGGACCAAATGAGCAGTTCTTC
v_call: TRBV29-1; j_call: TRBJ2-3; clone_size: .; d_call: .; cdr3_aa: CSVWDLTDTQYF; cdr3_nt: TGCAGCGTTTGGGACCTCACAGATACGCAGTATTTT
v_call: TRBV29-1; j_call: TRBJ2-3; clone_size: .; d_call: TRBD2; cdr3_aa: CSVATSGESTDTQYF; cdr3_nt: TGCAGCGTTGCCACTAGCGGGGAGAGCACAGATACGCAGTATTTT
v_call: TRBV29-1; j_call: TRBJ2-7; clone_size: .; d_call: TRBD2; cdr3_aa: CSVGGIGGSSYEQYF; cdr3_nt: TGCAGCGTTGGGGGTATCGGGGGGAGCTCCTACGAGCAGTACTTC
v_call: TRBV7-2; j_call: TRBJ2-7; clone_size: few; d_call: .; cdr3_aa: CASSLGVGRREQYF; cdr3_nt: TGTGCCAGCAGCTTAGGTGTGGGCCGTCGCGAGCAGTACTTC
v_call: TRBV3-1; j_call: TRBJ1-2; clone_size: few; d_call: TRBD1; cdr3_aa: CASSPSIGTGPSGGYTF; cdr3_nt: TGTGCCAGCAGCCCCTCGATCGGGACAGGGCCATCGGGAGGCTACACCTTC
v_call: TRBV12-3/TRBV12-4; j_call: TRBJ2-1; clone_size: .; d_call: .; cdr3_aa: CASSLSTEGGEQFF; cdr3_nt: TGTGCCAGCAGTTTATCAACAGAAGGGGGTGAGCAGTTCTTC
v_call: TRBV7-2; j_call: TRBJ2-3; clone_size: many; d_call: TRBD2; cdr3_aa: CASSLGGLAADTQYF; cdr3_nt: TGTGCCAGCAGCCTAGGGGGACTAGCGGCAGATACGCAGTATTTT
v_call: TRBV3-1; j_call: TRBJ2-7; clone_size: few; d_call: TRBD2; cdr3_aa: CASSQGRGIPVSYEQYF; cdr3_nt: TGTGCCAGCAGCCAGGGGAGGGGTATACCCGTCTCCTACGAGCAGTACTTC